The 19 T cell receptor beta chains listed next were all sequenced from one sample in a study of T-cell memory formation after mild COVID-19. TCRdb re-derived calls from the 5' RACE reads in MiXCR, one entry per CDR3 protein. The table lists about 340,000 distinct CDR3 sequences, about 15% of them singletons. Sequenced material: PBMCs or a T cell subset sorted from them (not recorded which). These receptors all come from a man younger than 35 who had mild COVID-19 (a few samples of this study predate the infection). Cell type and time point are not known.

CDR3 loop: CASSLGLFTDTQYF. The CDR3 DNA sequence: TGTGCCAGCAGCTTAGGTCTGTTCACAGATACGCAGTATTTT. The chain recombines TRBV7-9 with TRBJ2-3; D not resolved. The CDR3 is 14 residues long. The germline V gene encodes CDR1 SEHNR and CDR2 FQNEAQ (reference sequence). V lost 1 base to trimming and J lost 2 bases, with 7 bases between them.

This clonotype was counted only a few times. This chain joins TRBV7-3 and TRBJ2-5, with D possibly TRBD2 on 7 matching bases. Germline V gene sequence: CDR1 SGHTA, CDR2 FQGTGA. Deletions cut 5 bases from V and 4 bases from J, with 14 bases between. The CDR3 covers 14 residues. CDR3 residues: CASSENRGGETQYF. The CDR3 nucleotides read TGTGCCAGCAGCGAGAATAGGGGGGGAGAGACCCAGTACTTC.

The DNA for the CDR3 is TGTGCCAGCACCTCTTGGGGACTCGCGAACACCGGGGAGCTGTTTTTT. Amino acids: CASTSWGLANTGELFF. The rearrangement joins TRBV11-2 to TRBJ2-2; tentatively, D is TRBD2 (6 bases). Germline values: CDR1 SGHAT, CDR2 FQNNGV. The CDR3 is 16 amino acids. The V end was cut by 7 bases, the J end by 0 bases, with 15 bases between.

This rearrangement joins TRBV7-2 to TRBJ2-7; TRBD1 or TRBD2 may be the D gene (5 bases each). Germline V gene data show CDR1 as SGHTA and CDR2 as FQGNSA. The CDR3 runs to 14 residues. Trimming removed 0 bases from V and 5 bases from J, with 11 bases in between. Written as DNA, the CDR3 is TGTGCCAGCAGCTTAGCCGGGACGTACCACGAGCAGTACGTC. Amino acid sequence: CASSLAGTYHEQYV.

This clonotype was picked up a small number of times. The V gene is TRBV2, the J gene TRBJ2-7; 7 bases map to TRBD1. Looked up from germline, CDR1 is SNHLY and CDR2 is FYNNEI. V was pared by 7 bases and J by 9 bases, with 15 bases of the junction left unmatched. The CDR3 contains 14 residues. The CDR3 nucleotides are TGTGCCAGCAACAAACCGGGACAGAGGGCTGCGCAGTACGTC. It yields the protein CASNKPGQRAAQYV.

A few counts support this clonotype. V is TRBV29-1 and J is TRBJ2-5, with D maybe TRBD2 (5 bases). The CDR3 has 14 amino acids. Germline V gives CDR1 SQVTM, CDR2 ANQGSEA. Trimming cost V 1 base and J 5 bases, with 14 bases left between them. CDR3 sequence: CSVEVGSVGETQYF. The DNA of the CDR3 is TGCAGCGTTGAAGTAGGGAGTGTCGGGGAGACCCAGTACTTC.

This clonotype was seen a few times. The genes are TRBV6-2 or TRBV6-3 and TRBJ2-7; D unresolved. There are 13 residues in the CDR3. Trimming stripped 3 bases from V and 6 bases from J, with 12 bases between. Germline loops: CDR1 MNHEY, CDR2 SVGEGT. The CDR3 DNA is TGTGCCAGCAGTTATATGGAGAAGGGCGAGCAGTACGTC. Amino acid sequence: CASSYMEKGEQYV.

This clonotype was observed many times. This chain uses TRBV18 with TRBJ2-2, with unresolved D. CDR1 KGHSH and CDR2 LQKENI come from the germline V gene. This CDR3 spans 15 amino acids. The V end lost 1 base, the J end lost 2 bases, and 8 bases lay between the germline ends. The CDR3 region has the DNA TGTGCCAGCTCACCACTGGCCGGAAACACCGGGGAGCTGTTTTTT. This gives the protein CASSPLAGNTGELFF. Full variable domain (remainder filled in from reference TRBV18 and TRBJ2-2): NAGVMQNPRHLVRRRGQEARLRCSPMKGHSHVYWYRQLPEEGLKFMVYLQKENIIDESGMPKERFSAEFPKEGPSILRIQQVVRGDSAAYFCASSPLAGNTGELFFGEGSRLTVL.

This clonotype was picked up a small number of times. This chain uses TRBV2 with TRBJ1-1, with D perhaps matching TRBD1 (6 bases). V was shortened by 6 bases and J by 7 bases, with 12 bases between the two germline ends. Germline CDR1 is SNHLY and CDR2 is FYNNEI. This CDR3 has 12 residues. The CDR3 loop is CASRRTAIEAFF. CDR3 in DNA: TGTGCCAGCAGACGGACAGCAATTGAAGCTTTCTTT.

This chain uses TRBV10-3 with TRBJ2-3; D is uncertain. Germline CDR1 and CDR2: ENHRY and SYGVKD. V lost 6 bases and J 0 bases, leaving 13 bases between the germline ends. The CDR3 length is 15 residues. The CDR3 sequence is CAIRGTTPSTDTQYF. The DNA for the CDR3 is TGTGCCATCAGGGGCACAACCCCTAGCACAGATACGCAGTATTTT.

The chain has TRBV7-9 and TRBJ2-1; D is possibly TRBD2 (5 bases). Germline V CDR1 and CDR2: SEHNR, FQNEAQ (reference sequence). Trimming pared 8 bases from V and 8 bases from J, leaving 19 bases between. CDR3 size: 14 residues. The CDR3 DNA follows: TGTGCCAGCGGTTGGCTCTCGGGGATCGATGAGCAGTTCTTC. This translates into CASGWLSGIDEQFF.

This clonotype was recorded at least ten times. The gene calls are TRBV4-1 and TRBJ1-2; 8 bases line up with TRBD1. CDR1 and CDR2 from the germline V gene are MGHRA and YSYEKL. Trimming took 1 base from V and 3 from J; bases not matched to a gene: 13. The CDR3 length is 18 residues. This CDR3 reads CASSQGKGRQGRDYGYTF. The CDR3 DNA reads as TGCGCCAGCAGCCAAGGAAAGGGACGACAGGGGAGGGACTATGGCTACACCTTC.

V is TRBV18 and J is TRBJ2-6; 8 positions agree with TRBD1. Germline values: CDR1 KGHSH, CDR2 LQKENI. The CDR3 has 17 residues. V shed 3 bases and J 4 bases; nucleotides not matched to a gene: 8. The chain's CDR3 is CASSPRETGVGANVLTF. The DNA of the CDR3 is TGTGCCAGCTCACCGAGAGAGACAGGGGTCGGGGCCAACGTCCTGACTTTC.

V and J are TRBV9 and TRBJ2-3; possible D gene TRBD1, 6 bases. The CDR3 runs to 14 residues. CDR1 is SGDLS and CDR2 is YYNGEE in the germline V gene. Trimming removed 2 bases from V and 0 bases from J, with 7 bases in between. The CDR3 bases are TGTGCCAGCAGCGTTCAGGGGAGCACAGATACGCAGTATTTT. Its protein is CASSVQGSTDTQYF.

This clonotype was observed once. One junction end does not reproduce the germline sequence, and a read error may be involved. In DNA, the CDR3 is TGTGCCACCAGTGACACCGGGACAGGGGGCGGCGATGAGCAGTTATTC. Translated: CATSDTGTGGGDEQLF. The chain uses TRBV24-1 and TRBJ2-1; 12 bases map to TRBD1. Germline V gene sequence: CDR1 KGHDR, CDR2 SFDVKD. This CDR3 has 16 amino acids.

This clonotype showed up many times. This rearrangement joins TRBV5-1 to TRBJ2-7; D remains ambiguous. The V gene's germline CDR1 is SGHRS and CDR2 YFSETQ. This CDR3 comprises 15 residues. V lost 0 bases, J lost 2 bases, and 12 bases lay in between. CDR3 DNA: TGCGCCAGCAGCTTGGGGGAAATACCACCCTACGAGCAGTACGTC. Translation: CASSLGEIPPYEQYV.

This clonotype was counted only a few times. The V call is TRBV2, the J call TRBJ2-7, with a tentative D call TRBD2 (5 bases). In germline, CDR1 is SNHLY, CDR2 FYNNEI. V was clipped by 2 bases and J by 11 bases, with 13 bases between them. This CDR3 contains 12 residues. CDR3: CASSEFGVTKYV. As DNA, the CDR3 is TGTGCCAGCAGTGAATTCGGGGTGACTAAGTACGTC.

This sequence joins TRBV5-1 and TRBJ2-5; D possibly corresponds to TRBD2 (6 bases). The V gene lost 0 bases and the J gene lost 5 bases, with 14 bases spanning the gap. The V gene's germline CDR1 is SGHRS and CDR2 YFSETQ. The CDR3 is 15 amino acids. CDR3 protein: CASSLAEGTSETQYF. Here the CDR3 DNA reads TGCGCCAGCAGCTTGGCGGAGGGGACCTCGGAGACCCAGTACTTC.

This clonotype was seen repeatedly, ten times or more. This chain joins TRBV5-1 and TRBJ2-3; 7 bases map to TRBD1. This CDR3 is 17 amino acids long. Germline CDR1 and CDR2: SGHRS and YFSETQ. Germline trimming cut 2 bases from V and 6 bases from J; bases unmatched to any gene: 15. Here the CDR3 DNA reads TGCGCCAGCAGCTTAGAAGGGAGAGCCGACAGGGCCGATACGCAGTATTTT. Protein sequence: CASSLEGRADRADTQYF.